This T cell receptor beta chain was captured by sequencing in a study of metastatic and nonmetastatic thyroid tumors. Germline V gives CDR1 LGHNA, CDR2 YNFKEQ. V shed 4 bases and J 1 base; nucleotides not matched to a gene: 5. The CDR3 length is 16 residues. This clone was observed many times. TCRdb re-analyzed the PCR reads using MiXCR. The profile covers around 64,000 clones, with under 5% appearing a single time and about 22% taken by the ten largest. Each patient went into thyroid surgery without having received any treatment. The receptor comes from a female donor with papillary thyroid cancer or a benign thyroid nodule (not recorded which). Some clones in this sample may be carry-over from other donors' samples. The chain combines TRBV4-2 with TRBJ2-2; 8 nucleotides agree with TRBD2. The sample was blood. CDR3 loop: CASSRVAGKNTGELFF. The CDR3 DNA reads TGTGCCAGCAGCCGAGTAGCGGGGAAGAACACCGGGGAGCTGTTTTTT.